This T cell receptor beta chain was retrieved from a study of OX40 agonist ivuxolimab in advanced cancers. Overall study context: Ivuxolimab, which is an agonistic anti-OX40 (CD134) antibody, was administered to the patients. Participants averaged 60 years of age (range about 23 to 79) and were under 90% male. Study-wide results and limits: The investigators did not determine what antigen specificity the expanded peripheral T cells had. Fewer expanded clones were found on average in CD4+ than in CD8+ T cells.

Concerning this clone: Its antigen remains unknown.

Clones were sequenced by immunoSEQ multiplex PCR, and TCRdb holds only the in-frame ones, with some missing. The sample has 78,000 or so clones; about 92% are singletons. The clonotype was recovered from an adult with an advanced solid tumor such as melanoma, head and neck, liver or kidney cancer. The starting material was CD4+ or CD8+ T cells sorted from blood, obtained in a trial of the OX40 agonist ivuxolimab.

As DNA, the CDR3 is TGTGCCAGCAGTTATGGGGTGAACGAGCAGTACTTC. It codes for CASSYGVNEQYF. The chain recombines TRBV6-6 with TRBJ2-7; D is unresolved. The CDR3 has 12 amino acids. The germline V gene has CDR1 MNHNY and CDR2 SVGAGI (reference sequence). V lost 3 bases and J lost 5, with 8 bases in between.